One sample yielded the 32 T cell receptor beta chains listed below, sequenced in a study of T-cell memory formation after mild COVID-19. MiXCR, applied by TCRdb to the 5' RACE reads, yields one record per CDR3 protein. The table has a few hundred thousand distinct CDR3 sequences, around 28% seen once; the top ten hold less than 15%. The source material was PBMCs or a T cell subset sorted from them (not recorded which). The receptors shown here come from an adult woman who had mild COVID-19 (a few samples of this study predate the infection). Cell type and time point are not known.

This clonotype was seen a few times. The V gene is TRBV7-9, the J gene TRBJ1-2; 7 positions agree with TRBD1. The CDR3 is 15 residues long. V was clipped by 5 bases and J by 2 bases; unmatched bases: 8. The germline V gene has CDR1 SEHNR and CDR2 FQNEAQ (reference sequence). CDR3 nucleotide sequence: TGTGCCAGCAGCCCACAGGGGAGTGGCAACTATGGCTACACCTTC. Its protein product is CASSPQGSGNYGYTF.

The V call is TRBV11-2, the J call TRBJ1-3; D is perhaps TRBD1 (6 bases). CDR1 SGHAT and CDR2 FQNNGV come from the germline V gene. The length of the CDR3 is 14 residues. Trimming removed 6 bases at V and 8 bases at J, with 17 bases between. The CDR3 bases are TGTGCCAGCAGTTTACAGGGAGAGGAATACACCATATATTTT. This gives the protein CASSLQGEEYTIYF. Variable domain in full (rest from reference TRBV11-2 and TRBJ1-3): EAGVAQSPRYKIIEKRQSVAFWCNPISGHATLYWYQQILGQGPKLLIQFQNNGVVDDSQLPKDRFSAERLKGVDSTLKIQPAKLEDSAVYLCASSLQGEEYTIYFGEGSWLTVV.

This clonotype was seen only a few times. J is TRBJ2-7 and V is TRBV23-1, with TRBD1 as a possible D gene (6 bases). TRBV23-1 is an ORF for which the function is uncertain. V was clipped by 3 bases and J by 3 bases, with 21 bases between them. The CDR3 has 17 amino acids. The CDR3 loop reads CASSQAGATLSFYEQYF. The CDR3 DNA follows: TGCGCCAGCAGTCAGGCAGGGGCCACCCTTTCTTTCTACGAGCAGTACTTC.

This clonotype was detected a few times. The chain uses TRBV6-1 and TRBJ1-6; D gene uncertain. The CDR3 spans 12 residues. Germline V gene lookup returns CDR1 MNHNS and CDR2 SASEGT. Between the trimmed V and J ends, which lost 4 bases and 7 bases, there was a span of 5 bases. The CDR3 is CASSVDNSPLHF. CDR3 nucleotides: TGTGCCAGCAGTGTGGACAATTCACCCCTCCACTTT.

The chain links TRBV7-8 to TRBJ2-1, with no clear D. This CDR3 has 12 residues. CDR1 is SGHVS and CDR2 is FQNEAQ in the germline V gene. V was pared by 6 bases and J by 9 bases, with 12 bases between. The CDR3 DNA follows: TGTGCCAGCAGGTTGACGGGTTTTGAGCAGTTCTTC. This gives the protein CASRLTGFEQFF.

The chain couples TRBV7-9 to TRBJ2-3; D is unresolved. The ends were cut back, 5 bases at V and 7 bases at J, with 10 bases in the middle. The length of the CDR3 is 12 residues. Germline V gene data show CDR1 as SEHNR and CDR2 as FQNEAQ (reference sequence). In DNA, the CDR3 is TGTGCCAGCAGCCAAGACGGATATACGCAGTATTTT. Translation: CASSQDGYTQYF.

This clonotype was seen ten or more times. This chain links TRBV6-6 with TRBJ2-2; D may correspond to TRBD1 or TRBD2 (5 bases each). With 2 bases removed from V and 8 bases from J, the gap between germline ends came to 18 bases. Looked up from germline, CDR1 is MNHNY and CDR2 is SVGAGI (reference sequence). The CDR3 consists of 16 residues. The CDR3 DNA reads as TGTGCCAGCAGTTACCCGGGGCGCGCTCTGCTAGGGGAGCTGTTTTTT. Translation gives CASSYPGRALLGELFF.

This clonotype appeared a few times. The chain recombines TRBV29-1 with TRBJ2-7; possibly TRBD2 for D (6 bases). Trimming removed 3 bases from V and 1 base from J, with 13 bases in between. The germline CDR1 and CDR2 sequences are SQVTM and ANQGSEA. This CDR3 spans 14 amino acids. Here the CDR3 DNA reads TGCAGCGTTGATGGAGGGGAGTTATCCTACGAGCAGTACTTC. This translates into CSVDGGELSYEQYF.

The rearrangement uses TRBV7-6 and TRBJ2-1; possible D gene TRBD2, 6 bases. The germline CDR1 and CDR2 sequences are SGHVS and FNYEAQ. With 2 bases removed from V and 7 bases from J, the gap between germline ends came to 12 bases. This CDR3 is 14 amino acids long. This chain's CDR3 is CASSLNGGGNEQFF. Here the CDR3 DNA reads TGTGCCAGCAGCTTAAACGGGGGAGGAAATGAGCAGTTCTTC. Based on the CDR3 plus reference TRBV7-6 and TRBJ2-1, the full variable domain is GAGVSQSPRYKVTKRGQDVALRCDPISGHVSLYWYRQALGQGPEFLTYFNYEAQQDKSGLPNDRFSAERPEGSISTLTIQRTEQRDSAMYRCASSLNGGGNEQFFGPGTRLTVL.

The chain employs TRBV7-9 and TRBJ1-5, with TRBD1 as a possible D gene (6 bases). Trimming removed 5 bases from V and 0 bases from J, with 11 bases in between. Per germline, CDR1 SEHNR and CDR2 FQNEAQ (reference sequence). The CDR3 is 15 amino acids. DNA for the CDR3: TGTGCCAGCAGCACCGACAGGCATAGCAATCAGCCCCAGCATTTT. Translating it yields CASSTDRHSNQPQHF. Full variable domain (outside the CDR3, taken from reference TRBV7-9 and TRBJ1-5): DTGVSQNPRHKITKRGQNVTFRCDPISEHNRLYWYRQTLGQGPEFLTYFQNEAQLEKSRLLSDRFSAERPKGSFSTLEIQRTEQGDSAMYLCASSTDRHSNQPQHFGDGTRLSIL.

Regarding this clonotype: The CDR3 does not close with the conserved phenylalanine or tryptophan, likely indicating a read error. The DNA is left out, because the CDR3 cannot be placed on it with certainty; the CDR3 is given as TCRdb lists it. V usage is TRBV27 and J usage is TRBJ1-1; the table names TRBD1, a call not compared with the DNA. In germline, CDR1 is MNHEY, CDR2 SMNVEV (reference sequence). The CDR3 is 11 residues long, counting both termini. The CDR3 is CASRITGNPHV.

The chain links TRBV7-9 to TRBJ2-5, with 13 bases that match TRBD2. Looked up from germline, CDR1 is SEHNR and CDR2 is FQNEAQ (reference sequence). The CDR3 has 16 amino acids. Losses at the gene ends were 3 bases for V and 3 bases for J; bases not matched to a gene: 4. CDR3 coding DNA: TGTGCCAGCAGCTTTTCCGGGACTAGCGGGAAAGAGACCCAGTACTTC. Protein: CASSFSGTSGKETQYF.

To note about this clonotype: Mismatch with germline at one junction end may stem from a read error. The J gene is TRBJ2-7, the V gene TRBV23-1; possibly TRBD1 for D (6 bases). TRBV23-1 is reported as an ORF; its role is uncertain. The CDR3 is 11 residues long. CDR3 nucleotides: TGCGCCAGCAGTCATTCTCCGGGACACCACTTC. This encodes CASSHSPGHHF.

The rearrangement links TRBV14 to TRBJ2-7; D unclear. V was clipped by 2 bases and J by 5 bases, with 4 bases between them. Looked up from germline, CDR1 is SGHDN and CDR2 is FVKESK. There are 11 residues in the CDR3. CDR3 coding DNA: TGTGCCAGCAGCCAAACTAACGAGCAGTACTTC. Translating it yields CASSQTNEQYF.

This chain joins TRBV19 and TRBJ2-7; TRBD2 matches 8 bases. V shed 5 bases, J shed 2 bases, and the junction held 5 bases outside the gene matches. Looked up from germline, CDR1 is LNHDA and CDR2 is SQIVND (reference sequence). This CDR3 region has 14 residues. The CDR3, as DNA: TGTGCCAGTAGTCAGCGGGAGAGAACCTACGAGCAGTACTTC. Translated: CASSQRERTYEQYF.

This chain uses TRBV7-9 with TRBJ2-3; 7 nucleotides line up with TRBD2. The germline V gene has CDR1 SEHNR and CDR2 FQNEAQ (reference sequence). There are 14 residues in the CDR3. V was pared by 5 bases and J by 2 bases, with 4 bases of the junction left unmatched. DNA for the CDR3: TGTGCCAGCAGCCCTAGCGGTTACACAGATACGCAGTATTTT. Protein product: CASSPSGYTDTQYF. Full variable domain (remainder filled in from reference TRBV7-9 and TRBJ2-3): DTGVSQNPRHKITKRGQNVTFRCDPISEHNRLYWYRQTLGQGPEFLTYFQNEAQLEKSRLLSDRFSAERPKGSFSTLEIQRTEQGDSAMYLCASSPSGYTDTQYFGPGTRLTVL.

This clonotype was seen a handful of times. The chain couples TRBV20-1 to TRBJ2-5, with a weak D call TRBD1 (6 bases). The CDR3 consists of 13 residues. V lost 5 bases to trimming and J lost 4 bases, with 14 bases between them. Germline V gene sequence: CDR1 DFQATT, CDR2 SNEGSKA (reference sequence). The CDR3 bases are TGCAGTGCTGATGGGGAAGGGGGAGAGACCCAGTACTTC. Its translation is CSADGEGGETQYF.

The rearrangement joins TRBV15 to TRBJ2-7; a weak D match, TRBD1 (5 bases). CDR1 is LNHNV and CDR2 is YYDKDF in the germline V gene (reference sequence). The CDR3 sequence is 11 residues long. The ends were cut back, 7 bases at V and 3 bases at J, with 7 bases in the middle. As DNA, the CDR3 is TGTGCCACCACTGACAGCTACGAGCAGTACTTC. Protein: CATTDSYEQYF.

V usage is TRBV24-1 and J usage is TRBJ1-2; no clear D. V gave up 3 bases and J gave up 4 bases, with 14 bases separating them. CDR3 length: 15 residues. Germline V gene sequence: CDR1 KGHDR, CDR2 SFDVKD. Here the CDR3 reads CATSDRFGRPYGYTF. DNA of the CDR3: TGTGCCACCAGTGATCGATTCGGCAGGCCCTATGGCTACACCTTC.

V and J are TRBV7-3 and TRBJ2-2, with D perhaps TRBD1 (5 bases). V dropped 2 bases and J dropped 4 bases, with 14 bases sitting between them. CDR1 SGHTA and CDR2 FQGTGA come from the germline V gene. The CDR3 extends over 16 amino acids. In nucleotides, the CDR3 is TGTGCCAGCAGCTTATTGCAGGGTCAAGGCACCGGGGAGCTGTTTTTT. Its protein product is CASSLLQGQGTGELFF.

This clonotype was observed a few times. The gene calls are TRBV7-3 and TRBJ2-1; 9 bases agree with TRBD1. The germline gives CDR1 SGHTA, CDR2 FQGTGA. There are 15 residues in the CDR3. Trimming cost V 5 bases and J 6 bases; bases outside gene matches: 8. The CDR3 protein is CASSPTGGYRNEQFF. The DNA for the CDR3 is TGTGCCAGCAGCCCGACAGGGGGTTACCGCAATGAGCAGTTCTTC.

This clonotype was counted only a few times. The V call is TRBV5-6, the J call TRBJ2-7; maybe TRBD2 (6 bases). Looked up from germline, CDR1 is SGHDT and CDR2 is YYEEEE. The CDR3 is made up of 17 amino acids. V was clipped by 1 base and J by 0 bases, with 17 bases between them. CDR3 region: CASSLLGAAGFSYEQYF. CDR3 DNA sequence: TGTGCCAGCAGCTTGCTCGGGGCCGCGGGGTTCTCCTACGAGCAGTACTTC.

This clonotype occurred a few times. CDR3 DNA: TGCAGCGTTGAAGACCTGGGCGATGAGCAGTTCTTC. As protein: CSVEDLGDEQFF. The chain is built from TRBV29-1 and TRBJ2-1; no firm D call. V lost 0 bases, J lost 8 bases, and 8 bases lay in between. The CDR3 totals 12 residues. Germline V gene lookup returns CDR1 SQVTM and CDR2 ANQGSEA.

The chain links TRBV9 to TRBJ2-5, with 13 bases matching TRBD2. The CDR3 has 15 amino acids. The V gene end was trimmed by 3 bases and the J gene end by 4 bases; junction bases not matched to a gene: 3. Germline CDR1 SGDLS, CDR2 YYNGEE. In DNA form, the CDR3 reads TGTGCCAGCAGCGACGGGACTAGCGGGGCAGAGACCCAGTACTTC. As protein: CASSDGTSGAETQYF.

This rearrangement joins TRBV20-1 to TRBJ2-3, with a possible D match to TRBD2 (6 bases). There are 17 residues in the CDR3. Germline CDR1 DFQATT, CDR2 SNEGSKA (reference sequence). The ends were cut back, 0 bases at V and 2 bases at J, with 18 bases in the middle. CDR3 protein: CSARDPRRDGFTDTQYF. DNA for the CDR3: TGCAGTGCTAGAGACCCTCGGCGGGATGGTTTCACAGATACGCAGTATTTT.

The rearrangement joins TRBV20-1 to TRBJ2-7; 8 bases fit TRBD1. The CDR3 has 14 amino acids. CDR1 and CDR2 from the germline V gene are DFQATT and SNEGSKA (reference sequence). After removal of 0 bases from V and 7 bases from J, the junction contained 8 bases not matched to a gene. The CDR3 sequence: CSARDSTGAREQYF. DNA for the CDR3: TGCAGTGCTAGAGATTCGACAGGGGCGAGGGAGCAGTACTTC.

This clonotype was seen more than once but under ten times. The chain couples TRBV11-2 to TRBJ2-2, with no clear D. Per the germline V gene, CDR1 is SGHAT and CDR2 is FQNNGV. V lost 0 bases, J lost 3 bases, and 5 bases lay in between. The CDR3 spans 14 residues. CDR3 coding DNA: TGTGCCAGCAGCTTAGATTTTTACACCGGGGAGCTGTTTTTT. Its protein is CASSLDFYTGELFF. The full variable domain, rest sourced from reference TRBV11-2 and TRBJ2-2, is EAGVAQSPRYKIIEKRQSVAFWCNPISGHATLYWYQQILGQGPKLLIQFQNNGVVDDSQLPKDRFSAERLKGVDSTLKIQPAKLEDSAVYLCASSLDFYTGELFFGEGSRLTVL.

This sequence joins TRBV20-1 and TRBJ2-7; 11 bases are shared with TRBD2. The CDR3 extends over 15 amino acids. Germline CDR1 DFQATT, CDR2 SNEGSKA (reference sequence). V dropped 5 bases and J dropped 2; count of bases not matched to a gene: 8. DNA of the CDR3: TGCAGTGCTCCCTTAGCGGGAGGGACGCCCTACGAGCAGTACTTC. It encodes CSAPLAGGTPYEQYF.

This clonotype turned up a few times. V is TRBV7-3 and J is TRBJ2-7, with 7 bases lining up with TRBD1. The germline CDR1 and CDR2 sequences are SGHTA and FQGTGA. V was pared by 2 bases and J by 5 bases, with 9 bases of the junction left unmatched. CDR3 size: 15 residues. This CDR3 is CASSLRVTGFDEQYF. CDR3 nucleotide sequence: TGTGCCAGCAGCTTACGTGTGACAGGGTTCGACGAGCAGTACTTC.

The chain carries TRBV7-2 and TRBJ1-2; no reliable D call. The CDR3 loop spans 15 amino acids. V was cut by 4 bases and J by 7 bases, with 19 bases left in between. Per the germline V gene, CDR1 is SGHTA and CDR2 is FQGNSA. Here the CDR3 DNA reads TGTGCCAGCAGCTCAACTGGCCTGTTAGGTGGTGGCTACACCTTC. Its translation is CASSSTGLLGGGYTF.

The rearrangement links TRBV6-5 to TRBJ2-3, with 8 bases lining up with TRBD1. The length of the CDR3 is 14 residues. Losses at the gene ends were 4 bases for V and 4 bases for J; bases not matched to a gene: 4. Per germline, CDR1 MNHEY and CDR2 SVGAGI. CDR3 DNA sequence: TGTGCCAGCAGTTTCCTGGACAGGGCAGATACGCAGTATTTT. It specifies CASSFLDRADTQYF.

As for this clonotype: An end of the junction differs from the germline gene, which may be a read error. The gene calls are TRBV19 and TRBJ1-1; D may be TRBD1 (6 bases). The germline V gene encodes CDR1 LNHDA and CDR2 SQIVND (reference sequence). The CDR3 totals 15 residues. As DNA, the CDR3 is TGTGCCAGTAGTTCGCCGAGGGGGTGGCATGCTGAGGCTTTCTTT. Translated, it gives CASSSPRGWHAEAFF.